This T cell receptor beta chain was captured in a study of Tregs in tolerant kidney transplant recipients. Study observations and caveats: Biological reproducibility was not directly addressed, but technical replication error appeared minimal. Expanding Tregs on activated donor B cells appeared to best identify donor-specific TCRbeta clones. Few patients were studied, so findings need validation in larger groups.

CDR3 length: 14 residues. Germline V lookup: CDR1 LNHDA, CDR2 SQIVND (reference sequence). Trimming took 7 bases from V and 0 from J, leaving 12 bases between them. Regarding this clone: Its target is not known.

CD4+CD25+CD127- Tregs, CD4+CD25- non-Tregs, CD4 and CD8 cells were sorted. The protocol was immunoSEQ multiplex PCR, while the TCRdb copy is restricted to in-frame clones and leaves out a portion. The repertoire holds 240,000 or so clones, with about 80% as singletons. The chain links TRBV19 to TRBJ1-2; D might be TRBD1 (6 bases). What was sequenced was CD4+ T cells from blood. This clonotype was sampled from a human donor in good health. The CDR3 nucleotides read TGTGCCAGTATCAACAGGGCCTCTAACTATGGCTACACCTTC. This codes for CASINRASNYGYTF.